This TCR beta chain was documented in a study of shared clonotypes between healthy human individuals. Sequencing was performed with immunoSEQ multiplex PCR; in TCRdb, only in-frame clones are kept and a portion is missing. Seen here are about 990,000 clones, approximately 78% observed once, and the top ten hold roughly 0.55%. Donors, without exception, were Caucasian adults residing in Nashville, Tennessee. This clone showed up just once. The germline CDR1 and CDR2 sequences are SGDLS and YYNGEE. V dropped 2 bases and J dropped 6 bases, with 8 bases sitting between them. The CDR3 has 13 residues. Sequencing was carried out using memory CD4+ T cells from PBMCs. Specified subset: CD45RA-negative fraction. V usage is TRBV9 and J usage is TRBJ2-2; a possible D gene is TRBD2 (6 bases). This sequence originates from a man in his late teens or twenties in good health. Some clones in this sample may be carry-over from other donors' samples. CDR3 DNA: TGTGCCAGCAGCGTCGGGGACTCCGGGGAGCTGTTTTTT. Translated: CASSVGDSGELFF.